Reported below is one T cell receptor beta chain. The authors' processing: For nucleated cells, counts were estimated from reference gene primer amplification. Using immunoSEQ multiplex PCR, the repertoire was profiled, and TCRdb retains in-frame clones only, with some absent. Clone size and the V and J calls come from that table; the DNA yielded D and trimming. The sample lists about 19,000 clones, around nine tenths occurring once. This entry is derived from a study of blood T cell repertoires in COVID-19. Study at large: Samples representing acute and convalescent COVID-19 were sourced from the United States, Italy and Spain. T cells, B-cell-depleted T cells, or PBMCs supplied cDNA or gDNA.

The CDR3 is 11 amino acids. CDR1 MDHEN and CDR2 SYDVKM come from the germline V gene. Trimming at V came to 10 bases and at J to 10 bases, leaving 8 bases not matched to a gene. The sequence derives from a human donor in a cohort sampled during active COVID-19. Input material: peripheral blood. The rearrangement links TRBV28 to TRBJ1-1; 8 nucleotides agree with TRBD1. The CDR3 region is CATHRTGRAFF. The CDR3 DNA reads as TGTGCCACCCATCGGACAGGGCGAGCTTTCTTT.